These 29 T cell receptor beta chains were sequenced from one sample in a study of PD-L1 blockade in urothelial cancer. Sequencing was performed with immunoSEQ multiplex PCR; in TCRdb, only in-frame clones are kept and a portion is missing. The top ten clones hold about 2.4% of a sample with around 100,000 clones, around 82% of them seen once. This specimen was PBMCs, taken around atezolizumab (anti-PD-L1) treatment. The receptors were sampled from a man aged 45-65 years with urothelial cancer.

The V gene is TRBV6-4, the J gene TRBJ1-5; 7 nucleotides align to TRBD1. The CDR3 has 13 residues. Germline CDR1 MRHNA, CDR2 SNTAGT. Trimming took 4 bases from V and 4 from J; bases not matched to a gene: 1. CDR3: CASSVDRNQPQHF. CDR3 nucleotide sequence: TGTGCCAGCAGTGTGGACAGGAATCAGCCCCAGCATTTT.

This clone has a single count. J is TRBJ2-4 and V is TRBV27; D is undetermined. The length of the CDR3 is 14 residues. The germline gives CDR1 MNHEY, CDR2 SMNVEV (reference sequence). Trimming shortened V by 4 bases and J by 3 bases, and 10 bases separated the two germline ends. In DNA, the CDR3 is TGTGCCAGCAGTTCTTCACTATACAAAAACATTCAGTACTTC. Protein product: CASSSSLYKNIQYF.

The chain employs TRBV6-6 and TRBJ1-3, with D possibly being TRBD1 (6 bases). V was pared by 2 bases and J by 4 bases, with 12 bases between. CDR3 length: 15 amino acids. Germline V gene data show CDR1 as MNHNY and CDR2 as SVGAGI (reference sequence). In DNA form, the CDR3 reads TGTGCCAGCAGTTACCCCATAGGGACAGGAAACACCATATATTTT. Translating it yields CASSYPIGTGNTIYF.

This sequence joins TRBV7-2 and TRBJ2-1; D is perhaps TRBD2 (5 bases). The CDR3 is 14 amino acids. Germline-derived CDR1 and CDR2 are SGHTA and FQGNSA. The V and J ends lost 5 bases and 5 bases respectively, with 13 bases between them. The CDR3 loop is CASSPSGVHNEQFF. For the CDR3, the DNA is TGTGCCAGCAGCCCCTCCGGGGTCCACAATGAGCAGTTCTTC.

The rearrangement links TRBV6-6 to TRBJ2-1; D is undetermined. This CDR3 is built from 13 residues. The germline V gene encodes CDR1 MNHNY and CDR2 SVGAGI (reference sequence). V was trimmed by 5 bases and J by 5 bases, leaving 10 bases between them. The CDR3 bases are TGTGCCAGCAGTCTCAGGTGGGACAATGAGCAGTTCTTC. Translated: CASSLRWDNEQFF.

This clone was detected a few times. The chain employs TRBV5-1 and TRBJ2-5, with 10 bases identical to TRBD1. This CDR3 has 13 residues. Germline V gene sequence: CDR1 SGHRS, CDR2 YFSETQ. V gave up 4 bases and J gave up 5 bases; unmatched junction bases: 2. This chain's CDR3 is CASSRDRGETQYF. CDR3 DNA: TGCGCCAGCAGCAGGGACAGGGGTGAGACCCAGTACTTC.

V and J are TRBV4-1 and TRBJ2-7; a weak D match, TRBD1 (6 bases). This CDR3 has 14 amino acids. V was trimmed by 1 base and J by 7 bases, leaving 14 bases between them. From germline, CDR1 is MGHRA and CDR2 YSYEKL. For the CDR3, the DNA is TGCGCCAGCAGCCAAGGTTGGACAGTTGGGGAGCAGTACTTC. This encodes CASSQGWTVGEQYF.

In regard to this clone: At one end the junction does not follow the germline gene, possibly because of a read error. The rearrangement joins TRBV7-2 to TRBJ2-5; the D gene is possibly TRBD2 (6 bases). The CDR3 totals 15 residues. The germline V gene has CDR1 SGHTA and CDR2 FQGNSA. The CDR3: CASSLAYGGRGTQYF. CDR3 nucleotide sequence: TGTGCCAGCAGCCTAGCTTACGGTGGGCGGGGGACCCAGTACTTC.

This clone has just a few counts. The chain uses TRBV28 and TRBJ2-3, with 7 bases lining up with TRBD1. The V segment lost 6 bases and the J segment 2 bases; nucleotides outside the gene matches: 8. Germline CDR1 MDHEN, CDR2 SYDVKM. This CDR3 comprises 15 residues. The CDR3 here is CASRVGQTYTDTQYF. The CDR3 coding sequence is TGTGCCAGCAGAGTGGGACAGACGTACACAGATACGCAGTATTTT.

The CDR3 region is CASSFGRLSNQPQHF. In nucleotides, the CDR3 is TGTGCCAGCAGCTTCGGGAGGTTAAGCAATCAGCCCCAGCATTTT. The chain combines TRBV7-8 with TRBJ1-5; D unresolved. The CDR3 sequence is 15 residues long. The V end lost 3 bases, the J end lost 1 base, and 10 bases lay between the germline ends. The germline V gene encodes CDR1 SGHVS and CDR2 FQNEAQ.

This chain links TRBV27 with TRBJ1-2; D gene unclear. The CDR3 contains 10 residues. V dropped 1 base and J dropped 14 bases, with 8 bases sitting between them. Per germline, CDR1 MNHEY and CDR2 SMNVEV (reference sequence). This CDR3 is CASSLFDLTF. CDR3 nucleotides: TGTGCCAGCAGTTTATTCGACTTGACCTTC.

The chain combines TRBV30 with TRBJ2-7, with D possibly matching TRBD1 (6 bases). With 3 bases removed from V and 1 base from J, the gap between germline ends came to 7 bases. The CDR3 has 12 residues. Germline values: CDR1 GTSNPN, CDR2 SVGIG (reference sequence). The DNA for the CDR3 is TGTGCCTGGAGAGACAGGTCCTACGAGCAGTACTTC. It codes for CAWRDRSYEQYF. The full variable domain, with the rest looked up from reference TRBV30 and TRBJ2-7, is SQTIHQWPATLVQPVGSPLSLECTVEGTSNPNLYWYRQAAGRGLQLLFYSVGIGQISSEVPQNLSASRPQDRQFILSSKKLLLSDSGFYLCAWRDRSYEQYFGPGTRLTVT.

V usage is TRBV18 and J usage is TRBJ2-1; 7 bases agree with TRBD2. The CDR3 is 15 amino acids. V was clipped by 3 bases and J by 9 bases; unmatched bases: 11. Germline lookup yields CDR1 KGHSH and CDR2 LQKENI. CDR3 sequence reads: CASSPLAGAQGEQFF. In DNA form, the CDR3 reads TGTGCCAGCTCACCTTTGGCGGGAGCTCAGGGTGAGCAGTTCTTC. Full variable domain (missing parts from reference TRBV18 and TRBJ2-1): NAGVMQNPRHLVRRRGQEARLRCSPMKGHSHVYWYRQLPEEGLKFMVYLQKENIIDESGMPKERFSAEFPKEGPSILRIQQVVRGDSAAYFCASSPLAGAQGEQFFGPGTRLTVL.

Here the CDR3 DNA reads TGTGCCAGCACAAGAAACAGGGAGGGAAACACCATATATTTT. Protein sequence: CASTRNREGNTIYF. This chain uses TRBV7-9 with TRBJ1-3; the D gene is possibly TRBD1 (6 bases). The germline V gene has CDR1 SEHNR and CDR2 FQNEAQ (reference sequence). Trimming cost V 7 bases and J 4 bases, with 14 bases left between them. The CDR3 consists of 14 residues.

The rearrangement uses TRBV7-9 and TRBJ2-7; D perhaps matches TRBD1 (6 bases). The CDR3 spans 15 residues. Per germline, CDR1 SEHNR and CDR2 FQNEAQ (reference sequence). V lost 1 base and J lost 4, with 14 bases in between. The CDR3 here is CASSLGGHRGYEQYF. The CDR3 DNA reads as TGTGCCAGCAGCTTAGGGGGACATCGTGGATACGAGCAGTACTTC.

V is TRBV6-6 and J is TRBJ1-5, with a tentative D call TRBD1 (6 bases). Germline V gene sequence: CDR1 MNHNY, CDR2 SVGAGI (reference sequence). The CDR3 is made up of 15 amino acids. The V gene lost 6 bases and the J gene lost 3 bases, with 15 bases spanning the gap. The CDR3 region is CASRINRAYNQPQHF. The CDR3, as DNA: TGTGCCAGCAGGATAAACAGGGCTTACAATCAGCCCCAGCATTTT.

The CDR3 DNA sequence: TGTGCCAGCAAAAGAGGGTGGAATGAGCAGTTCTTC. Translated, it gives CASKRGWNEQFF. The chain joins TRBV2 to TRBJ2-1, with D perhaps TRBD2 (5 bases). Between the trimmed V and J ends, which lost 7 bases and 7 bases, there was a span of 11 bases. Germline V gives CDR1 SNHLY, CDR2 FYNNEI. The length of the CDR3 is 12 residues. The full variable domain, its missing parts supplied by reference TRBV2 and TRBJ2-1, is EPEVTQTPSHQVTQMGQEVILRCVPISNHLYFYWYRQILGQKVEFLVSFYNNEISEKSEIFDDQFSVERPDGSNFTLKIRSTKLEDSAMYFCASKRGWNEQFFGPGTRLTVL.

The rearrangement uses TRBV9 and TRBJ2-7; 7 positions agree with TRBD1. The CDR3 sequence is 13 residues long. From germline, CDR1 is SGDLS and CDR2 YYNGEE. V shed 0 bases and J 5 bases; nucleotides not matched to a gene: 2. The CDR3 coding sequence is TGTGCCAGCAGCGTAGCCGACAGGGACGAGCAGTACTTC. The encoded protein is CASSVADRDEQYF.

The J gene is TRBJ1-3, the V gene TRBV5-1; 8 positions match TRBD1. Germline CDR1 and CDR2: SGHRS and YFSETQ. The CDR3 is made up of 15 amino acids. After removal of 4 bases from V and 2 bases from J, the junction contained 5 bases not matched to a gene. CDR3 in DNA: TGCGCCAGCAGCAGCGAGACAGGGGCTGGAAACACCATATATTTT. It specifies CASSSETGAGNTIYF.

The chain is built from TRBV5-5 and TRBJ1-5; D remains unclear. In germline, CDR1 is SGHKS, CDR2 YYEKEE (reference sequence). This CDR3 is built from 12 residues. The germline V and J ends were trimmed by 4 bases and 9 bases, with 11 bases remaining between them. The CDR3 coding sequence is TGTGCCAGCAGCCTCGAGCGGGGGCCCCAGCATTTT. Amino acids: CASSLERGPQHF.

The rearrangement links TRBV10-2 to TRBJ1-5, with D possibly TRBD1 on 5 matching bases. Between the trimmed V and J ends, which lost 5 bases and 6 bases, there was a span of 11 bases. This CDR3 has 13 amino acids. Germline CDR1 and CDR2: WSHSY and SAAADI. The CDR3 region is CASSQGSIQPQHF. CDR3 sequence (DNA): TGCGCCAGCAGTCAGGGATCGATTCAGCCCCAGCATTTT.

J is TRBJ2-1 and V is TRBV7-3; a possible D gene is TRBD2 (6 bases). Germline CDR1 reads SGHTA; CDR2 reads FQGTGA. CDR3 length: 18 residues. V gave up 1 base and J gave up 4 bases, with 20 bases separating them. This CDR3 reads CASSLSPRDSQIYNEQFF. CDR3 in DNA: TGTGCCAGCAGCTTAAGTCCCCGGGACTCCCAGATTTACAATGAGCAGTTCTTC.

CDR3 amino acids: CAWSTQTTDTQYF. In DNA, the CDR3 is TGTGCCTGGAGTACACAGACCACAGATACGCAGTATTTT. This chain uses TRBV30 with TRBJ2-3; D gene ambiguous. This CDR3 region has 13 residues. Trimming took 2 bases from V and 2 from J, leaving 8 bases between them. Germline CDR1 is GTSNPN and CDR2 is SVGIG (reference sequence).

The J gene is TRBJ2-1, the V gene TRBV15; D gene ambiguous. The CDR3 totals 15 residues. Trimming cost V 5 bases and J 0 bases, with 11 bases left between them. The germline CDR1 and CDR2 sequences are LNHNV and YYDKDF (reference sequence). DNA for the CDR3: TGTGCCACCAGCCCGCTAGATAGCTCCTACAATGAGCAGTTCTTC. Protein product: CATSPLDSSYNEQFF.

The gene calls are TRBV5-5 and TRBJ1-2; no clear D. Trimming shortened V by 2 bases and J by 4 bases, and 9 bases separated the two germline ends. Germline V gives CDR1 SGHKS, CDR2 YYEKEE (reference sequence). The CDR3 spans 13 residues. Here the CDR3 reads CASSLISGYGYTF. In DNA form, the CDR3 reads TGTGCCAGCAGCTTAATTTCCGGCTATGGCTACACCTTC.

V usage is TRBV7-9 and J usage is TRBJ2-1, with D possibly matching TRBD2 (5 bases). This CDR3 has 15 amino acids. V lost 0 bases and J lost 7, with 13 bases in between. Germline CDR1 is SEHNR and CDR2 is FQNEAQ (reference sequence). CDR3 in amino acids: CASSLAGATVNEQFF. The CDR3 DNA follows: TGTGCCAGCAGCTTAGCGGGAGCGACGGTGAATGAGCAGTTCTTC.

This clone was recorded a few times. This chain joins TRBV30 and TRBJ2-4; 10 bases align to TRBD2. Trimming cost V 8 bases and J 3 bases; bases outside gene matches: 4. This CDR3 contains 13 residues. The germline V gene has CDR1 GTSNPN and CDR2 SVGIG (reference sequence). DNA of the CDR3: TGTGCCGGAAGCGGGAGGGGCAAAAACATTCAGTACTTC. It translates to CAGSGRGKNIQYF.

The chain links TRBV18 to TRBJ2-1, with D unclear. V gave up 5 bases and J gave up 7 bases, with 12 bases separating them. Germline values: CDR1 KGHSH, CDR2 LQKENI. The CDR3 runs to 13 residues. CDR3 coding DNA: TGTGCCAGCTCAACCTATAGAGGAAATGAGCAGTTCTTC. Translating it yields CASSTYRGNEQFF.

CDR3 sequence: CASSSGQGGGYTF. The CDR3, as DNA: TGTGCCAGCAGCTCCGGACAGGGCGGTGGCTACACCTTC. The chain employs TRBV13 and TRBJ1-2; TRBD1 matches at 8 bases. V trimming: 4 bases; J trimming: 7 bases; junction bases outside the gene matches: 5. Germline assignment: CDR1 PRHDT and CDR2 FYEKMQ (reference sequence). The CDR3 sequence is 13 residues long.